Below, one T cell receptor (beta chain) is given with its context. The Seattle patients joined while their infection was active and were tracked longitudinally afterward. The sample originates from a study of blood T cell repertoires in COVID-19. Overall study context: Some COVID-19 samples were acute and others convalescent; all came from the United States, Italy and Spain. From T cells, B-cell-depleted T cells, or PBMCs came the material, which was cDNA or gDNA.

The CDR3 is made up of 16 amino acids. The ends lost 3 bases at V and 3 bases at J; junction bases unmatched: 6. Germline CDR1 SGHVS, CDR2 FQNEAQ. Source study methods: Reference gene primer amplification in the assay estimated nucleated cell counts. The repertoire was sequenced with immunoSEQ multiplex PCR; TCRdb's copy has only in-frame clones and lacks some. V and J calls and clone size are as listed in that table; D and trimming were resolved from the DNA. The sample holds a few hundred thousand clones, around 91% seen once. The rearrangement links TRBV7-8 to TRBJ2-3; TRBD2 matches 10 bases. The TCR comes from a middle-aged woman with COVID-19, enrolled during active disease. Sequencing was carried out using peripheral blood. CDR3 in amino acids: CASSFQAGGSTDTQYF. The DNA of the CDR3 is TGTGCCAGCAGCTTCCAAGCGGGAGGGTCGACAGATACGCAGTATTTT.